A single sample gave rise to the 10 T cell receptor beta chains below, sequenced in a study of shared clonotypes between healthy human individuals. Produced via immunoSEQ multiplex PCR; TCRdb's table is partial and in-frame only. The sample holds roughly 1.5 million clones, 95% to 99% seen once. The sample comprised naive CD4+ T cells sorted from blood. The subset was: CD45RA+ positively selected. The receptors come from a man aged 30 to 45 in good health.

The CDR3 protein is CASSKRTFEQFF. For the CDR3, the DNA is TGTGCCAGCAGCAAACGGACATTTGAGCAGTTCTTC. V and J are TRBV21-1 and TRBJ2-1; the table's D call, TRBD1, was not checked against the DNA. TRBV21-1 is listed as a pseudogene. The CDR3 sequence is 12 residues long.

The CDR3 DNA reads as TGCGCCAGCAGCCCCGGGGCAGGGTGGACCGGGGAGCTGTTTTTT. Translation gives CASSPGAGWTGELFF. This chain joins TRBV5-1 and TRBJ2-2, with D perhaps matching TRBD1 or TRBD2 (5 bases each). Trimming cost V 4 bases and J 5 bases, with 15 bases left between them. Germline V gives CDR1 SGHRS, CDR2 YFSETQ. The CDR3 extends over 15 amino acids.

The chain combines TRBV5-4 with TRBJ1-2; D is uncertain. Germline V lookup: CDR1 SGHNT, CDR2 YYREEE (reference sequence). The CDR3 totals 15 residues. The V end lost 0 bases, the J end lost 3 bases, and 12 bases lay between the germline ends. CDR3 nucleotides: TGTGCCAGCAGCTTGGAGGGTGGACGCTACTATGGCTACACCTTC. Its translation is CASSLEGGRYYGYTF.

The V and J genes are TRBV10-1 and TRBJ2-7; 7 bases agree with TRBD2. V shed 2 bases and J 7 bases; nucleotides not matched to a gene: 11. Per germline, CDR1 WNHNN and CDR2 SYGVQD (reference sequence). This CDR3 has 15 residues. CDR3 amino acids: CASSEGPGTTREQYF. The CDR3, as DNA: TGCGCCAGCAGTGAGGGGCCAGGGACTACGCGAGAGCAGTACTTC.

The chain has TRBV5-1 and TRBJ2-1; 11 bases agree with TRBD1. V was clipped by 1 base and J by 6 bases; unmatched bases: 3. This CDR3 contains 15 residues. Per germline, CDR1 SGHRS and CDR2 YFSETQ. CDR3 loop: CASSLWDRGSNEQFF. DNA of the CDR3: TGCGCCAGCAGCTTGTGGGACAGGGGGAGCAATGAGCAGTTCTTC.

The rearrangement uses TRBV7-8 and TRBJ2-4; D is unclear. CDR3 length equals 14 residues. Per germline, CDR1 SGHVS and CDR2 FQNEAQ. Trimming left V 5 bases short and J 2 bases short, with 10 bases between. CDR3 sequence: CASSEGMSKNIQYF. The CDR3 DNA sequence: TGTGCCAGCAGCGAAGGGATGTCCAAAAACATTCAGTACTTC.

The chain joins TRBV28 to TRBJ1-2, with TRBD1 identical over 8 bases. The CDR3 sequence is 14 residues long. V lost 6 bases, J lost 1 base, and 4 bases stayed unmatched. Germline CDR1 and CDR2: MDHEN and SYDVKM. As DNA, the CDR3 is TGTGCCAGCAGCCGGGACAGGAGTAACTATGGCTACACCTTC. Translating gives CASSRDRSNYGYTF.

The rearrangement uses TRBV30 and TRBJ1-3, with a tentative D call TRBD1 (6 bases). The germline V gene encodes CDR1 GTSNPN and CDR2 SVGIG (reference sequence). V lost 3 bases and J lost 2, with 11 bases in between. The CDR3 consists of 14 residues. CDR3 loop: CAWRGGQPGNTIYF. The CDR3 region has the DNA TGTGCCTGGAGGGGAGGACAGCCTGGAAACACCATATATTTT. Supplemented by reference TRBV30 and TRBJ1-3, the full variable domain reads SQTIHQWPATLVQPVGSPLSLECTVEGTSNPNLYWYRQAAGRGLQLLFYSVGIGQISSEVPQNLSASRPQDRQFILSSKKLLLSDSGFYLCAWRGGQPGNTIYFGEGSWLTVV.

The chain joins TRBV18 to TRBJ2-3; D is unresolved. Germline V gives CDR1 KGHSH, CDR2 LQKENI. The CDR3 loop spans 16 amino acids. Trimming took 3 bases from V and 1 from J, leaving 14 bases between them. This CDR3 is CASSPSVGSGTDTQYF. Here the CDR3 DNA reads TGTGCCAGCTCACCTTCCGTGGGCTCGGGCACAGATACGCAGTATTTT.

The chain joins TRBV28 to TRBJ2-5; possibly TRBD1 for D (5 bases). This CDR3 has 13 amino acids. In germline, CDR1 is MDHEN, CDR2 SYDVKM. The V and J ends lost 6 bases and 5 bases respectively, with 13 bases between them. The CDR3 protein is CASRTDPVETQYF. The CDR3 bases are TGTGCCAGCAGGACAGATCCAGTGGAGACCCAGTACTTC.